Below, 29 T cell receptor beta chains from the same sample are listed, as sequenced in a study of T cells in Graves' hyperthyroidism and ophthalmopathy. RNA transcripts served as the template for amplifying TCR beta CDR3 regions. The HTBI primer set served for first-round RT-PCR of the TCR CDR3. From the multiplex PCR reads, TCRdb called clonotypes with MiXCR, one entry per CDR3 protein. The sample yields some 420,000 distinct CDR3 sequences, about 13% seen once. Sequencing was carried out using blood. These receptors were obtained from a woman younger than 30 with Graves' hyperthyroidism.

In this sample, this clonotype turned up many times. The chain carries TRBV12-3 or TRBV12-4 and TRBJ2-7; 11 bases are a match to TRBD2. This CDR3 is 14 amino acids long. V gave up 7 bases and J gave up 6 bases; unmatched junction bases: 8. The CDR3, as DNA: TGTGCCAGCACTCTCATAGCGGGGGGGGGCGAGCAGTACTTC. Protein sequence: CASTLIAGGGEQYF.

At least ten counts were recorded for this clonotype. This chain joins TRBV7-9 and TRBJ2-1; 10 bases align to TRBD2. Unmatched junction bases numbered 7, after V lost 3 bases and J lost 5 bases. There are 16 residues in the CDR3. Germline values: CDR1 SEHNR, CDR2 FQNEAQ (reference sequence). The CDR3 nucleotides are TGTGCCAGCAGCTTTCTCGATAGCGGGAGGAACAATGAGCAGTTCTTC. The encoded protein is CASSFLDSGRNNEQFF.

Ten or more counts support this clonotype. The chain joins TRBV7-3 to TRBJ2-7; D remains ambiguous. V was trimmed by 2 bases and J by 3 bases, leaving 8 bases between them. The CDR3 runs 13 residues. Germline CDR1 and CDR2: SGHTA and FQGTGA. DNA for the CDR3: TGTGCCAGCAGCTTATCGATAGACTACGAGCAGTACTTC. As protein: CASSLSIDYEQYF.

This chain uses TRBV3-1 with TRBJ2-1; D not resolved. Germline values: CDR1 LGHDT, CDR2 YNNKEL (reference sequence). The CDR3 spans 12 residues. Trimming shortened V by 0 bases and J by 13 bases, and 10 bases separated the two germline ends. CDR3: CASSQDTLSQFF. The CDR3 bases are TGTGCCAGCAGCCAAGATACTCTGAGCCAGTTCTTC.

The sample holds many counts of this clonotype. The rearrangement links TRBV5-1 to TRBJ1-1; TRBD1 is a possible D gene (5 bases). V lost 4 bases and J lost 4, with 17 bases in between. The V gene's germline CDR1 is SGHRS and CDR2 YFSETQ. The CDR3 extends over 15 amino acids. The CDR3: CASSLWDGSATEAFF. As DNA, the CDR3 is TGCGCCAGCAGCCTCTGGGACGGCAGTGCCACTGAAGCTTTCTTT.

This chain joins TRBV28 and TRBJ1-4; 9 bases are a match to TRBD1. The CDR3 totals 15 residues. Germline assignment: CDR1 MDHEN and CDR2 SYDVKM. The junction had 7 bases not matched to a gene; V was cut back by 6 bases and J by 5 bases. Written as DNA, the CDR3 is TGTGCCAGCAGATTCAGGGGGACAGGGAATGAAAAACTGTTTTTT. It translates to CASRFRGTGNEKLFF.

This clonotype has just a few counts. V usage is TRBV27 and J usage is TRBJ1-2; D unclear. CDR3 length equals 13 residues. Deletions cut 3 bases from V and 8 bases from J, with 13 bases between. Looked up from germline, CDR1 is MNHEY and CDR2 is SMNVEV (reference sequence). CDR3 nucleotides: TGTGCCAGCAGTTTTATGGGCCTCGACGGCTACACCTTC. It yields the protein CASSFMGLDGYTF.

In this sample, this clonotype turned up many times. This chain uses TRBV6-2 or TRBV6-3 with TRBJ1-5; 9 bases map to TRBD1. The CDR3 covers 14 residues. V lost 5 bases and J lost 4; bases outside the gene matches: 3. Germline assignment: CDR1 MNHEY and CDR2 SVGEGT. For the CDR3, the DNA is TGTGCCAGCAGTACAGGGGGCGGAAATCAGCCCCAGCATTTT. It codes for CASSTGGGNQPQHF.

This clonotype was seen at least ten times. The rearrangement joins TRBV28 to TRBJ2-5; 8 bases are shared with TRBD1. Trimming took 6 bases from V and 4 from J; bases not matched to a gene: 13. Germline V lookup: CDR1 MDHEN, CDR2 SYDVKM. CDR3 length: 16 residues. The DNA for the CDR3 is TGTGCCAGCAGACCTCTCAGGGGGCTCTTGCGAGAGACCCAGTACTTC. This encodes CASRPLRGLLRETQYF.

There are a few counts of this clonotype. The chain combines TRBV10-3 with TRBJ2-3; 11 positions agree with TRBD2. The CDR3 is 13 residues long. Trimming cost V 9 bases and J 6 bases; bases outside gene matches: 5. The germline V gene has CDR1 ENHRY and CDR2 SYGVKD. CDR3 region: CAILAGEGDTQYF. CDR3 DNA sequence: TGTGCCATACTAGCGGGAGAAGGCGATACGCAGTATTTT.

This clonotype came up a few times. The chain uses TRBV27 and TRBJ2-7; perhaps D is TRBD1 or TRBD2 (6 bases each). Trimming removed 0 bases from V and 3 bases from J, with 15 bases in between. Germline V lookup: CDR1 MNHEY, CDR2 SMNVEV (reference sequence). The CDR3 sequence is 16 residues long. CDR3 coding DNA: TGTGCCAGCAGTTTATCTATCCCGGGGGCCGGCTACGAGCAGTACTTC. Translation: CASSLSIPGAGYEQYF.

The chain couples TRBV12-3 or TRBV12-4 to TRBJ2-1; the match to TRBD2 covers 7 bases. Trimming took 5 bases from V and 10 from J; bases not matched to a gene: 14. This CDR3 is built from 15 residues. The CDR3 protein is CASSQWGGGVYEQFF. The CDR3 bases are TGTGCCAGCAGTCAATGGGGGGGGGGAGTCTACGAGCAGTTCTTC.

The chain is built from TRBV6-1 and TRBJ2-2; D is ambiguous. Germline values: CDR1 MNHNS, CDR2 SASEGT. CDR3 length: 14 amino acids. Trimming cost V 8 bases and J 0 bases, with 10 bases left between them. The CDR3, as DNA: TGTGCCAGCCCTACACTGCCGAACACCGGGGAGCTGTTTTTT. Amino acids: CASPTLPNTGELFF.

This sequence joins TRBV6-5 and TRBJ1-1, with D uncertain. The CDR3 loop spans 12 amino acids. Per germline, CDR1 MNHEY and CDR2 SVGAGI. V shed 2 bases and J shed 11 bases, with 12 bases lying between them. CDR3 coding DNA: TGTGCCAGCAGTTACCCCCGGGAGGCTGCTTTCTTT. Encoded protein: CASSYPREAAFF.

The gene calls are TRBV25-1 and TRBJ2-2, with 10 bases aligning to TRBD2. The germline CDR1 and CDR2 sequences are MGHDK and SYGVNS. After removal of 4 bases from V and 0 bases from J, the junction contained 2 bases not matched to a gene. The CDR3 totals 16 residues. This chain's CDR3 is CASSASGRANTGELFF. CDR3 sequence (DNA): TGTGCCAGCAGTGCCAGCGGGAGGGCGAACACCGGGGAGCTGTTTTTT.

On this clonotype itself: This sequence may be a read error, since a much larger clone differs from it by one base. The V gene is TRBV5-1, the J gene TRBJ2-1; 7 nucleotides agree with TRBD1. The germline V gene has CDR1 SGHRS and CDR2 YFSETQ. This CDR3 has 16 residues. In DNA form, the CDR3 reads TGCGCCAGCAGCTATACCCTGGGGACAGCAGACAATGGGCAGTTCTTC. Amino acid sequence: CASSYTLGTADNGQFF.

The table lists this clonotype with a count of one. This may stem from a read error, because a much larger clone lies one nucleotide away. This chain connects TRBV29-1 to TRBJ2-1; 8 nucleotides line up with TRBD2. This CDR3 contains 17 residues. The J segment lost 0 bases and the V segment lost 6 bases, leaving 13 bases of the junction unmatched. CDR1 and CDR2 from the germline V gene are SQVTM and ANQGSEA. The CDR3 reads CSVAPSGGRSSYNEQFF. DNA for the CDR3: TGCAGCGTGGCCCCGTCTGGCGGGAGGTCCTCCTACAATGAGCAGTTCTTC.

The table lists this clonotype with many counts. The genes are TRBV7-2 and TRBJ2-7; 8 positions agree with TRBD1. The CDR3 consists of 15 residues. Germline CDR1 and CDR2: SGHTA and FQGNSA. Trimming at V came to 6 bases and at J to 2 bases, leaving 9 bases not matched to a gene. CDR3 residues: CASSNTGGLTYEQYF. The CDR3 DNA reads as TGTGCCAGCAGTAACACAGGGGGTCTTACCTACGAGCAGTACTTC.

This clonotype has a count of ten or more. The rearrangement uses TRBV30 and TRBJ2-7; 7 bases agree with TRBD1. V trimming: 5 bases; J trimming: 7 bases; junction bases outside the gene matches: 5. Germline loops: CDR1 GTSNPN, CDR2 SVGIG (reference sequence). The CDR3 has 11 amino acids. As DNA, the CDR3 is TGTGCCTGGGCCACAGGGGATGAGCAGTACTTC. Residues: CAWATGDEQYF.

This clonotype was recorded at least ten times. V gene TRBV3-1 combines with J gene TRBJ1-5; D may be TRBD1 (5 bases). The CDR3 covers 17 residues. Germline loops: CDR1 LGHDT, CDR2 YNNKEL (reference sequence). V lost 2 bases and J lost 1, with 15 bases in between. The CDR3 is CASSQTPSGLSNQPQHF. The CDR3 DNA reads TGTGCCAGCAGCCAAACCCCCTCAGGGTTGAGCAATCAGCCCCAGCATTTT.

Many counts were recorded for this clonotype. The chain links TRBV3-1 to TRBJ2-1; either TRBD1 or TRBD2 may supply D (5 bases each). The V end was cut by 2 bases, the J end by 7 bases, with 21 bases between. This CDR3 spans 17 amino acids. Per the germline V gene, CDR1 is LGHDT and CDR2 is YNNKEL (reference sequence). CDR3: CASSQIGTTDVRNEQFF. CDR3 coding DNA: TGTGCCAGCAGCCAAATAGGGACGACCGATGTGAGGAATGAGCAGTTCTTC.

This clonotype came up many times. The chain has TRBV30 and TRBJ1-3; D call uncertain. Trimming took off 2 bases at V and 0 bases at J, with 17 bases between the two ends. The germline V gene encodes CDR1 GTSNPN and CDR2 SVGIG (reference sequence). The CDR3 extends over 17 amino acids. The CDR3 loop reads CAWSLGINSYSGNTIYF. CDR3 nucleotides: TGTGCCTGGAGTCTCGGTATAAACAGTTACTCTGGAAACACCATATATTTT.

This clonotype was counted at least ten times. V and J are TRBV5-1 and TRBJ2-1; 7 bases fit TRBD1. The CDR3 spans 15 residues. Germline CDR1 is SGHRS and CDR2 is YFSETQ. V trimming: 4 bases; J trimming: 6 bases; junction bases outside the gene matches: 10. The CDR3 bases are TGCGCCAGCAGCCAGCGACAGGGTCTTAGCAATGAGCAGTTCTTC. Protein product: CASSQRQGLSNEQFF.

This clonotype occurred many times. This sequence joins TRBV5-1 and TRBJ2-6; D possibly corresponds to TRBD1 (5 bases). Trimming shortened V by 0 bases and J by 1 base, and 8 bases separated the two germline ends. Germline CDR1 and CDR2: SGHRS and YFSETQ. The CDR3 is made up of 16 amino acids. CDR3 nucleotides: TGCGCCAGCAGCTTGGGAGACAGTTCTGGGGCCAACGTCCTGACTTTC. Encoded protein: CASSLGDSSGANVLTF. Filled out from reference TRBV5-1 and TRBJ2-6, the complete variable domain reads KAGVTQTPRYLIKTRGQQVTLSCSPISGHRSVSWYQQTPGQGLQFLFEYFSETQRNKGNFPGRFSGRQFSNSRSEMNVSTLELGDSALYLCASSLGDSSGANVLTFGAGSRLTVL.

Points on this clonotype: A single base separates this from a much larger clone, so it may be a read error. Since no conserved phenylalanine or tryptophan closes the CDR3, a read error is the likely cause. This chain connects TRBV5-1 to TRBJ2-7; D gene uncertain. Germline lookup yields CDR1 SGHRS and CDR2 YFSETQ. This CDR3 is built from 14 residues. V was cut by 0 bases and J by 4 bases, with 11 bases left in between. CDR3 residues: CASSLEGPGYEQYL. In nucleotides, the CDR3 is TGCGCCAGCAGCTTGGAGGGTCCTGGTTACGAGCAGTACCTC.

This clonotype has a handful of counts. The V gene is TRBV10-3, the J gene TRBJ2-7; maybe TRBD2 (6 bases). V was shortened by 2 bases and J by 2 bases, with 10 bases between the two germline ends. The CDR3 consists of 14 residues. Germline lookup yields CDR1 ENHRY and CDR2 SYGVKD. CDR3 nucleotides: TGTGCCATCAGTGAGCCGCGGGACCCCTACGAGCAGTACTTC. It codes for CAISEPRDPYEQYF.

Many counts were recorded for this clonotype. This rearrangement joins TRBV10-1 to TRBJ2-1; 13 nucleotides align to TRBD2. The germline gives CDR1 WNHNN, CDR2 SYGVQD (reference sequence). The V gene end was trimmed by 5 bases and the J gene end by 7 bases; junction bases not matched to a gene: 14. This CDR3 is built from 18 residues. The CDR3 reads CASSSWGLAGPSRNEQFF. CDR3 nucleotide sequence: TGCGCCAGCAGTTCTTGGGGACTAGCGGGGCCAAGCCGAAATGAGCAGTTCTTC.

This clonotype was detected a few times. The rearrangement uses TRBV12-3 or TRBV12-4 and TRBJ2-2; 8 bases fit TRBD1. With V trimmed by 2 bases and J by 5 bases, 4 bases remained unmatched. CDR3 length equals 15 residues. DNA of the CDR3: TGTGCCAGCAGTTTAAGTAACAGGGGGACCGGGGAGCTGTTTTTT. Its protein is CASSLSNRGTGELFF.

There are a few counts of this clonotype. The V call is TRBV19, the J call TRBJ1-5, with unresolved D. The V end was cut by 0 bases, the J end by 7 bases, with 7 bases between. The germline V gene encodes CDR1 LNHDA and CDR2 SQIVND (reference sequence). The CDR3 has 13 amino acids. CDR3 in amino acids: CASSIDRRQPQHF. The CDR3 region has the DNA TGTGCCAGTAGTATAGACAGACGCCAGCCCCAGCATTTT.